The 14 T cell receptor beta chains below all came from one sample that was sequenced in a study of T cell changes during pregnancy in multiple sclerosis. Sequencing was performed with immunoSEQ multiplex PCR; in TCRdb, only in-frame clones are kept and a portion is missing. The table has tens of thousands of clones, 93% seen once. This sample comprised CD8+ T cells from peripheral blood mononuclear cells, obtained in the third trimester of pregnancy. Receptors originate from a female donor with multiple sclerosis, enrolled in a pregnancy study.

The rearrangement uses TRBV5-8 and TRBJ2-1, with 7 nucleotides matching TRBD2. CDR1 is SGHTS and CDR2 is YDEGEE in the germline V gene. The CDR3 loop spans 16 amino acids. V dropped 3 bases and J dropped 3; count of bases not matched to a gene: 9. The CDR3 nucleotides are TGTGCCAGCAGCTCTAGACTAGCTCTTCACTACAATGAGCAGTTCTTC. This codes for CASSSRLALHYNEQFF.

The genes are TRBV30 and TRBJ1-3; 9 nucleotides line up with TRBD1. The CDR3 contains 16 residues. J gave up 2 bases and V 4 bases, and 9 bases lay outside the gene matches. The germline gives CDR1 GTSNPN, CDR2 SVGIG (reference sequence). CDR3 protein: CAWTPGQGVTGNTIYF. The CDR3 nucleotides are TGTGCCTGGACCCCGGGACAGGGAGTTACTGGAAACACCATATATTTT.

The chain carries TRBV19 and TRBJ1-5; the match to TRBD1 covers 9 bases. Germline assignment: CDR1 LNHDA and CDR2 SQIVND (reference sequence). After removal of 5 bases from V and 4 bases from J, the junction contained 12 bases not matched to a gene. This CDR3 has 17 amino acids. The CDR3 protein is CASSGFGQGIANQPQHF. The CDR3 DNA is TGTGCCAGTAGTGGGTTCGGACAGGGGATAGCTAATCAGCCCCAGCATTTT.

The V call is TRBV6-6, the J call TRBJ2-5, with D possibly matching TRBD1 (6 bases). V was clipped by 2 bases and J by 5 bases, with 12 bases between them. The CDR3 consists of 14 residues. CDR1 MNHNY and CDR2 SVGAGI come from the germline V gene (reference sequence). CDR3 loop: CASSYRVRGETQYF. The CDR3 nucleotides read TGTGCCAGCAGTTACAGAGTGAGGGGGGAGACCCAGTACTTC.

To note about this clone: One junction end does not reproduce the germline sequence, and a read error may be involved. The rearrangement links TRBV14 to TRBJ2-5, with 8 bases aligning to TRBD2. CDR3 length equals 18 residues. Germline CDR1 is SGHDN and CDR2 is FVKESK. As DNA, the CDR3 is TGTGCCAGCAGCCAAGTCTACAGCGGGGGTGGGAAAGAGGGTGGGTACCACTTC. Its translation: CASSQVYSGGGKEGGYHF.

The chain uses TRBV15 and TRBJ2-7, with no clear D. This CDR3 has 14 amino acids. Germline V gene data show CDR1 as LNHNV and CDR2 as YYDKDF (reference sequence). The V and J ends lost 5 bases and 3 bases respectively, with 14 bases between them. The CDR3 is CATSFPSSHYEQYF. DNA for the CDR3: TGTGCCACCAGCTTCCCCAGTAGCCACTACGAGCAGTACTTC.

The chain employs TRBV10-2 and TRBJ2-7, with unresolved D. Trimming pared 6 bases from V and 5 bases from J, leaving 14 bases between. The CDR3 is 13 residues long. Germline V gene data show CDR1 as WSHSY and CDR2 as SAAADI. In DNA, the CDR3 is TGCGCCAGCAGCCCGGAGAATTGGGACGAGCAGTACTTC. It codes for CASSPENWDEQYF.

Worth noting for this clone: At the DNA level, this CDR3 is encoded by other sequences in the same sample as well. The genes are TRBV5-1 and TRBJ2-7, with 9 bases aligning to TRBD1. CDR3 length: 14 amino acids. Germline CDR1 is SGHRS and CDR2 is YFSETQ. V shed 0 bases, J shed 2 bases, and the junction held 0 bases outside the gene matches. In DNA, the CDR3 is TGCGCCAGCAGCTTGGGGACAGGGGCCTACGAGCAGTACTTC. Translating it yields CASSLGTGAYEQYF. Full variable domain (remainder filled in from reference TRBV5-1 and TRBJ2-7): KAGVTQTPRYLIKTRGQQVTLSCSPISGHRSVSWYQQTPGQGLQFLFEYFSETQRNKGNFPGRFSGRQFSNSRSEMNVSTLELGDSALYLCASSLGTGAYEQYFGPGTRLTVT.

The chain's CDR3 is CSVETGQTYEQYF. CDR3 nucleotides: TGCAGCGTTGAAACGGGACAGACCTACGAGCAGTACTTC. The V and J genes are TRBV29-1 and TRBJ2-7; TRBD1 aligns across 7 bases. Germline CDR1 is SQVTM and CDR2 is ANQGSEA. The CDR3 extends over 13 amino acids. V was pared by 2 bases and J by 2 bases, with 3 bases of the junction left unmatched.

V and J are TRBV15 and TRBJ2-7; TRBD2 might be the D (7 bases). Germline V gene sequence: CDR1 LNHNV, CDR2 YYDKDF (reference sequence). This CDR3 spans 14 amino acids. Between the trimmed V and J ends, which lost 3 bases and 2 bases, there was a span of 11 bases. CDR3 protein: CATSRWGGPYEQYF. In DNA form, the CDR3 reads TGTGCCACCAGCAGGTGGGGGGGCCCCTACGAGCAGTACTTC.

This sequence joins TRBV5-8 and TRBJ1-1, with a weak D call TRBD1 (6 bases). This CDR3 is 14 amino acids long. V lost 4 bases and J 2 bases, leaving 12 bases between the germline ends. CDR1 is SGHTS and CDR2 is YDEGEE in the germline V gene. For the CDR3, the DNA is TGTGCCAGCAGCCCGCAGGGGTATAACACTGAAGCTTTCTTT. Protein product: CASSPQGYNTEAFF. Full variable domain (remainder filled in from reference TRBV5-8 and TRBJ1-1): EAGVTQSPTHLIKTRGQQATLRCSPISGHTSVYWYQQALGLGLQFLLWYDEGEERNRGNFPPRFSGRQFPNYSSELNVNALELEDSALYLCASSPQGYNTEAFFGQGTRLTVV.

CDR3 nucleotides: TGTGCCACGATGATCGGGGCGGGAGGTAATGAGCAGTTCTTC. It specifies CATMIGAGGNEQFF. The V and J genes are TRBV19 and TRBJ2-1, with 8 positions matching TRBD2. In germline, CDR1 is LNHDA, CDR2 SQIVND (reference sequence). The junction had 12 bases not matched to a gene; V was cut back by 10 bases and J by 7 bases. The CDR3 sequence is 14 residues long.

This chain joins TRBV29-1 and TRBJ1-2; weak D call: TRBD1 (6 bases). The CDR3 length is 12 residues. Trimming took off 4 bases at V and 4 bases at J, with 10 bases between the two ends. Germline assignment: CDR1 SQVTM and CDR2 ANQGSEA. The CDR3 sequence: CSVGQEIYGYTF. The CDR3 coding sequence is TGCAGCGTTGGACAGGAGATCTATGGCTACACCTTC.

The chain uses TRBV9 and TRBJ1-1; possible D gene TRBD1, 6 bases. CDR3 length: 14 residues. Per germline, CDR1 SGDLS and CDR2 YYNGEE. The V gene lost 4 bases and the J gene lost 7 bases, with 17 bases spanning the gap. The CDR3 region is CASSIRQVGGEAFF. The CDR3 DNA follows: TGTGCCAGCAGCATACGACAGGTTGGGGGTGAAGCTTTCTTT.